The clone carrying this T cell receptor (beta chain) was counted between two and nine times. Per-sample PBMC isolation yielded at least 7 million cells. Every sample gave at least 5 micrograms of total RNA when it was extracted. This specimen belongs to a study of blood T cells in healthy people across ages. Looking at the study overall: Per two T cells, about one barcoded beta molecule was captured through template switching.

A second PCR of about 7 to 12 cycles used a sample-barcoded 5' primer and a J-beta primer mix. MiXCR was run by TCRdb on the 5' RACE reads, yielding one entry per CDR3 protein. Seen here are about 640,000 distinct CDR3 sequences, about 53% observed once, and the top ten hold around 37%. Germline-derived CDR1 and CDR2 are MDHEN and SYDVKM. Losses at the gene ends were 7 bases for V and 3 bases for J; bases not matched to a gene: 12. The CDR3 covers 17 residues. This clonotype was sampled from a man between 60 and 75 years old in good health. The V and J genes are TRBV28 and TRBJ1-6, with 7 bases identical to TRBD1. What was sequenced was blood. The CDR3 is CASIALGQLDYNSPLHF. CDR3 DNA sequence: TGTGCCAGCATCGCATTGGGACAGCTAGACTATAATTCACCCCTCCACTTT.